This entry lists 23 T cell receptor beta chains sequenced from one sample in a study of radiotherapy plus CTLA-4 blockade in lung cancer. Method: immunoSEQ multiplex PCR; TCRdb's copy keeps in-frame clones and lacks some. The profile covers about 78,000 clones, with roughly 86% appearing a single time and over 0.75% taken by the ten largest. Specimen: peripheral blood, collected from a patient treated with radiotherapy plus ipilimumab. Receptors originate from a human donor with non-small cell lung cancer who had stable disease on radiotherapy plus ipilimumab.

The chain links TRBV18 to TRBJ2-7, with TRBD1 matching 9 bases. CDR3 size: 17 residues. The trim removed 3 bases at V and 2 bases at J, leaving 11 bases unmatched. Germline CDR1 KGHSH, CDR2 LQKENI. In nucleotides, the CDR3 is TGTGCCAGCTCACCCTTGGCCCCGGGACAGGGAACCTACGAGCAGTACTTC. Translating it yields CASSPLAPGQGTYEQYF.

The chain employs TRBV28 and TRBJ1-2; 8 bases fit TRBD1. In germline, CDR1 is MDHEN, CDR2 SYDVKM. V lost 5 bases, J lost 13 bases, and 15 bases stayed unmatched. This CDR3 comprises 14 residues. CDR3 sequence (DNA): TGTGCCAGCAGTAACTCCGGGACAGGACCGTCGAGCACCTTC. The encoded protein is CASSNSGTGPSSTF.

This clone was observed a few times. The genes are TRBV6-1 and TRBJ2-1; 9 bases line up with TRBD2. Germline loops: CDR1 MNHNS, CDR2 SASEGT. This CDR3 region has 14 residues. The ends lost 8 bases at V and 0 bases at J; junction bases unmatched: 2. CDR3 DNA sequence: TGTGCCAGCCAGACTAGCGGCTCCTACAATGAGCAGTTCTTC. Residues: CASQTSGSYNEQFF.

The CDR3 sequence: CASSSGTSGGQGEQFF. The CDR3, as DNA: TGTGCCAGCAGCTCCGGGACTAGCGGGGGCCAAGGTGAGCAGTTCTTC. The chain carries TRBV7-3 and TRBJ2-1; 14 bases match TRBD2. The CDR3 loop spans 16 amino acids. With V trimmed by 4 bases and J by 9 bases, 8 bases remained unmatched. In germline, CDR1 is SGHTA, CDR2 FQGTGA.

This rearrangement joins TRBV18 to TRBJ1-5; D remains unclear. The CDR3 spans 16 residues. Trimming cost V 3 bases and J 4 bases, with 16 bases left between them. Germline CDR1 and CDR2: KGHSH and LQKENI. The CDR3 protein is CASSPDITNGNQPQHF. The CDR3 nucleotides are TGTGCCAGCTCACCGGATATCACCAACGGTAATCAGCCCCAGCATTTT.

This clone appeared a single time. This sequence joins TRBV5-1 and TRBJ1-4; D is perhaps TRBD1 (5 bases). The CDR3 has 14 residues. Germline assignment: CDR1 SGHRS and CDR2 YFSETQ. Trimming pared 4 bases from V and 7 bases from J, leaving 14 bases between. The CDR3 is CASSPQGTGEKLFF. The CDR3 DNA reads TGCGCCAGCAGCCCCCAAGGGACCGGTGAAAAACTGTTTTTT. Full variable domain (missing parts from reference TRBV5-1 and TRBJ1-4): KAGVTQTPRYLIKTRGQQVTLSCSPISGHRSVSWYQQTPGQGLQFLFEYFSETQRNKGNFPGRFSGRQFSNSRSEMNVSTLELGDSALYLCASSPQGTGEKLFFGSGTQLSVL.

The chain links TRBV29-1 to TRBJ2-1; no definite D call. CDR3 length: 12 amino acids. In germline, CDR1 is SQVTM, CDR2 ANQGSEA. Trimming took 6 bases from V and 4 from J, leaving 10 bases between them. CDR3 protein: CSVRFRYNEQFF. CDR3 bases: TGCAGCGTCCGCTTTAGATACAATGAGCAGTTCTTC.

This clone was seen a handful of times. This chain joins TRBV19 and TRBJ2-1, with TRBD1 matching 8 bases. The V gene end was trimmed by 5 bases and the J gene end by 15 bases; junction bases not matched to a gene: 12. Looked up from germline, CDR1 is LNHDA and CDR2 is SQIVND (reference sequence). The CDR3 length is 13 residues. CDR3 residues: CASSSMRGQAGFF. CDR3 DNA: TGTGCCAGTAGTTCCATGAGGGGACAGGCTGGGTTCTTC.

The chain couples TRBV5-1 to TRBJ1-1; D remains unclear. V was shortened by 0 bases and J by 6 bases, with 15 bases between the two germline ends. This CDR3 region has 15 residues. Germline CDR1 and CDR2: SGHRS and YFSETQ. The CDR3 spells CASSLAGKDLAEAFF. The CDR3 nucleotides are TGCGCCAGCAGCTTGGCCGGCAAAGACCTAGCTGAAGCTTTCTTT.

DNA of the CDR3: TGTGCCAGCAGCCCTTGGACAGGGGGCCCAACTAACTATGGCTACACCTTC. Translated, it gives CASSPWTGGPTNYGYTF. The rearrangement joins TRBV9 to TRBJ1-2, with 11 bases that match TRBD1. The V gene end was trimmed by 4 bases and the J gene end by 0 bases; junction bases not matched to a gene: 8. Looked up from germline, CDR1 is SGDLS and CDR2 is YYNGEE. There are 17 residues in the CDR3.

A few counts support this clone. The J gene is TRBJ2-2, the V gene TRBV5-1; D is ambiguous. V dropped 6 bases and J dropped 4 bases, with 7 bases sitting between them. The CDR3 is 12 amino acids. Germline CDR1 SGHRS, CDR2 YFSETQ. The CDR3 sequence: CASIGSTGELFF. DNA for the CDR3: TGCGCCAGCATAGGTAGCACCGGGGAGCTGTTTTTT.

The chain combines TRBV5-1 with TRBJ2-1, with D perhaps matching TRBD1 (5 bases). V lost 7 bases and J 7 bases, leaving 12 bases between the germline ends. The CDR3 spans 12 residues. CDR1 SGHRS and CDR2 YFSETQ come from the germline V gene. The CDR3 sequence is CASGPGWNEQFF. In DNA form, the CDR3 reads TGCGCCAGCGGGCCAGGGTGGAATGAGCAGTTCTTC.

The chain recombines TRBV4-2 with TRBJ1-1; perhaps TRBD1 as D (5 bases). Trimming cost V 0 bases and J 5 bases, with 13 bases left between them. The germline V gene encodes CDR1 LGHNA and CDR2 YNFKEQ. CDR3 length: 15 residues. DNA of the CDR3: TGTGCCAGCAGCCAAGAGTCTGCAGGGCGAACTGAAGCTTTCTTT. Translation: CASSQESAGRTEAFF.

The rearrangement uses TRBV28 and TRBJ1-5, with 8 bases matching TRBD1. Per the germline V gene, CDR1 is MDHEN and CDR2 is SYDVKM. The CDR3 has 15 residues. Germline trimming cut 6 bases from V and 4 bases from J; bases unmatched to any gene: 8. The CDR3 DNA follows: TGTGCCAGCAGGCCCGAAACAGGGGGTAATCAGCCCCAGCATTTT. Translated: CASRPETGGNQPQHF.

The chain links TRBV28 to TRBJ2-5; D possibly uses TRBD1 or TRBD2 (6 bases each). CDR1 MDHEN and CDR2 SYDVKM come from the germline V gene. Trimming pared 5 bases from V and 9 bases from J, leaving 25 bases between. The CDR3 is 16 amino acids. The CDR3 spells CASSPRGRPGANAQYF. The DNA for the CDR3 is TGTGCCAGCAGTCCCAGAGGACGCCCGGGGGCAAATGCCCAGTACTTC.

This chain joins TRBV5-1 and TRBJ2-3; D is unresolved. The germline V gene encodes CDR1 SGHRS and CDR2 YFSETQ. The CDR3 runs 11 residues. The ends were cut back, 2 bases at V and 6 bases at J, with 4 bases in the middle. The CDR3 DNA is TGCGCCAGCAGCTTTGAGGATACGCAGTATTTT. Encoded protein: CASSFEDTQYF.

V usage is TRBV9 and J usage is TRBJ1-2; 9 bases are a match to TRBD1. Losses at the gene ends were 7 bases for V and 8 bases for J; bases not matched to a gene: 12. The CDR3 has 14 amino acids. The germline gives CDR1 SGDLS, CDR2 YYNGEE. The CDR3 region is CASGTQGTGKGYTF. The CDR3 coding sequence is TGTGCCAGCGGGACCCAGGGGACAGGGAAAGGCTACACCTTC.

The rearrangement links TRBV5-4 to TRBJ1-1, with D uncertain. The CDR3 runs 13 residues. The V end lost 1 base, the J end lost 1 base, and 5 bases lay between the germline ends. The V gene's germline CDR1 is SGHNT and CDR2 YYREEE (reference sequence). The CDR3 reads CASSLPANTEAFF. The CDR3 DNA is TGTGCCAGCAGCTTGCCAGCGAACACTGAAGCTTTCTTT.

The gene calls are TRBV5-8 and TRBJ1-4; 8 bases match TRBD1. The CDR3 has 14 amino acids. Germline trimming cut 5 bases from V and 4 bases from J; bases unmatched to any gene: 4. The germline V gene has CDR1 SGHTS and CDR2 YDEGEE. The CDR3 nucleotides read TGTGCCAGCAGTATGACAGGGGTTAATGAAAAACTGTTTTTT. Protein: CASSMTGVNEKLFF.

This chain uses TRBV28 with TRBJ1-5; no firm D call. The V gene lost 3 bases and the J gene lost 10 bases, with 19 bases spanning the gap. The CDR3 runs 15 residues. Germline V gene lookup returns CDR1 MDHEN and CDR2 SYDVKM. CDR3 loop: CASSFAGVGFSPQHF. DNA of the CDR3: TGTGCCAGCAGTTTTGCCGGGGTCGGATTTTCACCCCAGCATTTT.

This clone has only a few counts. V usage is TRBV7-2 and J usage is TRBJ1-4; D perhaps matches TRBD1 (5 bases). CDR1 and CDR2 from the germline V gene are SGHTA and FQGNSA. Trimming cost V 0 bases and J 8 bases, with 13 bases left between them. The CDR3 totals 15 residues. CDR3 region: CASSLARVLEEKLFF. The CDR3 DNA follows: TGTGCCAGCAGCTTAGCCAGGGTATTAGAGGAAAAACTGTTTTTT.

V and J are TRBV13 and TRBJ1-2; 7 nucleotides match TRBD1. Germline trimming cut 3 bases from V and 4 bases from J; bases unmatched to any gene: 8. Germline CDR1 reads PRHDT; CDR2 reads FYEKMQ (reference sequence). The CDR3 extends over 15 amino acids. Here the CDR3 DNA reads TGTGCCAGCAGCTTCAACAGGGGTCGAGGCTATGGCTACACCTTC. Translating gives CASSFNRGRGYGYTF. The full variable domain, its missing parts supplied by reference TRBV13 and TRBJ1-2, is AAGVIQSPRHLIKEKRETATLKCYPIPRHDTVYWYQQGPGQDPQFLISFYEKMQSDKGSIPDRFSAQQFSDYHSELNMSSLELGDSALYFCASSFNRGRGYGYTFGSGTRLTVV.

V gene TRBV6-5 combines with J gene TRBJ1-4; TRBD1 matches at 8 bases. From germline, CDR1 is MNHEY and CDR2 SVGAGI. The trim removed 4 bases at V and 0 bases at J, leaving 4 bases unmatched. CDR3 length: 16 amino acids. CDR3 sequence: CASSSGQGATNEKLFF. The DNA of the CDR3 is TGTGCCAGCAGTTCTGGACAGGGAGCAACTAATGAAAAACTGTTTTTT.